One and the same sample provided the 5 T cell receptor beta chains below, sequenced in a study of blood T cells in healthy people across ages. Combining a sample-barcoded 5' primer with a J-beta primer mix, a second PCR ran for about 6 to 12 cycles. TCRdb called the 5' RACE reads again in MiXCR, with one record for every CDR3 protein. The data contain some 890,000 distinct CDR3 sequences, approximately 32% of them singletons. These data are also associated with another study on T cells of mothers and their children.

The material sequenced was blood. The receptors come from a woman aged 40 to 50 in good health.

This clonotype occurred a few times. The chain is built from TRBV27 and TRBJ2-5, with 12 bases matching TRBD2. From germline, CDR1 is MNHEY and CDR2 SMNVEV (reference sequence). This CDR3 region has 15 residues. With 3 bases clipped from V and 4 bases from J, the junction kept 3 bases outside the gene matches. CDR3 residues: CASSFRLAGVETQYF. The CDR3 DNA reads TGTGCCAGCAGTTTCCGACTAGCGGGGGTAGAGACCCAGTACTTC.

This clonotype appeared a few times. The junction does not match germline at one end; this may be a read error. This chain links TRBV28 with TRBJ1-4, with D tentatively TRBD1 (6 bases). Per the germline V gene, CDR1 is MDHEN and CDR2 is SYDVKM. There are 14 residues in the CDR3. CDR3 coding DNA: TGTGCGAGCAAAACGGGGCAGGGGAATGAAAAACTGTTTTTT. This codes for CASKTGQGNEKLFF. The whole variable domain, filled in from reference TRBV28 and TRBJ1-4, reads DVKVTQSSRYLVKRTGEKVFLECVQDMDHENMFWYRQDPGLGLRLIYFSYDVKMKEKGDIPEGYSVSREKKERFSLILESASTNQTSMYLCASKTGQGNEKLFFGSGTQLSVL.

This clonotype was picked up many times. The V and J genes are TRBV29-1 and TRBJ2-7, with 7 nucleotides matching TRBD1. CDR1 and CDR2 (germline): SQVTM, ANQGSEA. V gave up 7 bases and J gave up 4 bases; unmatched junction bases: 13. This CDR3 comprises 14 residues. DNA of the CDR3: TGCAGCGGTAGGGGGACAGCTAAACCTTACGAGCAGTACTTC. This sequence encodes CSGRGTAKPYEQYF.

The chain is built from TRBV19 and TRBJ2-1, with TRBD1 identical over 12 bases. J was trimmed by 5 bases and V by 5 bases; bases with no gene match: 4. The CDR3 runs to 15 residues. From germline, CDR1 is LNHDA and CDR2 SQIVND (reference sequence). The CDR3 DNA follows: TGTGCCAGTAGTCAGGGGACAGGGGGCAACAATGAGCAGTTCTTC. Translation gives CASSQGTGGNNEQFF.

The chain employs TRBV28 and TRBJ2-2; possibly TRBD1 or TRBD2 for D (7 bases each). Germline V CDR1 and CDR2: MDHEN, SYDVKM. The CDR3 is 15 residues long. Trimming left V 5 bases short and J 7 bases short, with 17 bases between. This CDR3 is CASSPQGGHGGELFF. The CDR3 nucleotides read TGTGCCAGCAGTCCCCAGGGGGGGCATGGCGGGGAGCTGTTTTTT.